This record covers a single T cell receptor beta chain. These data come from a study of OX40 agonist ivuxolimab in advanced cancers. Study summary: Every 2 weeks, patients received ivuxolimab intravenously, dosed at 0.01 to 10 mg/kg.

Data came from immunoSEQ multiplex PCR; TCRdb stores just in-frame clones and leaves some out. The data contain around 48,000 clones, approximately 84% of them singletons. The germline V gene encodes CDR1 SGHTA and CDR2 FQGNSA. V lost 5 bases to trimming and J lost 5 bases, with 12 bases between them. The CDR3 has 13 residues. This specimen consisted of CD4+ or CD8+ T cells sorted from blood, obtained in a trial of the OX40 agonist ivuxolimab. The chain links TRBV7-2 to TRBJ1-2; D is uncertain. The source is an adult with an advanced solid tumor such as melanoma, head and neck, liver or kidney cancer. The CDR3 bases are TGTGCCAGCAGCCAGAGCGGGAGGTATGGCTACACCTTC. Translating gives CASSQSGRYGYTF.